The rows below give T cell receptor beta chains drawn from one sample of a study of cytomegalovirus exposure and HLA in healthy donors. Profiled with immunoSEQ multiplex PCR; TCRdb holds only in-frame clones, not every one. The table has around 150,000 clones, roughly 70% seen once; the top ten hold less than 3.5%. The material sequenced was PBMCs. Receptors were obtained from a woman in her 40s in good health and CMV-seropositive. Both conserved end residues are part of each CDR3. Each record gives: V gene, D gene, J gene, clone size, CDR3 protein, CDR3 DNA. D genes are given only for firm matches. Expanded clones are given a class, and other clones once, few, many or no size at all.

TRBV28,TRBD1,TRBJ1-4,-,CASSRGGAGEKLFF,TGTGCCAGCAGCAGAGGGGGCGCTGGAGAAAAACTGTTTTTT
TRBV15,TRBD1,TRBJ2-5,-,CARTTGGHQETQYF,TGTGCCAGGACGACAGGGGGGCACCAAGAGACCCAGTACTTC
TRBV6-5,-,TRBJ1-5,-,CASSFVNQPQHF,TGTGCCAGCAGTTTCGTGAATCAGCCCCAGCATTTT
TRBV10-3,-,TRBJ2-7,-,CAITGTGVPEQYF,TGTGCCATCACTGGTACGGGGGTGCCCGAGCAGTACTTC
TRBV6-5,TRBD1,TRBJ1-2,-,CASRDGTGVNYGYTF,TGTGCCAGCAGGGACGGGACAGGGGTGAACTATGGCTACACCTTC
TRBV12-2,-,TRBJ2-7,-,CASRLILAGPYEQYF,TGTGCAAGTCGCTTAATTCTAGCGGGGCCCTACGAGCAGTACTTC
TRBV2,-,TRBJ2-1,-,CASSERSGYSSYNEQFF,TGTGCCAGCAGTGAAAGGTCGGGATATTCCTCCTACAATGAGCAGTTCTTC
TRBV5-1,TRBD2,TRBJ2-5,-,CASSTGLALETQYF,TGCGCCAGCAGCACGGGACTAGCGTTAGAGACCCAGTACTTC
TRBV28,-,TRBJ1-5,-,CASSPDRLNQPQHF,TGTGCCAGCAGTCCCGACAGGCTAAATCAGCCCCAGCATTTT
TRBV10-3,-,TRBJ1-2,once,CAIKPSGGDVYGYTF,TGTGCCATCAAACCGTCGGGGGGCGACGTCTATGGCTACACCTTC
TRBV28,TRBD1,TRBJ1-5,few,CASSLSDRGNQPQHF,TGTGCCAGCAGTTTATCGGACAGGGGGAATCAGCCCCAGCATTTT
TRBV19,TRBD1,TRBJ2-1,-,CASSSQQGAPNNEQFF,TGTGCCAGTAGTTCCCAACAGGGGGCTCCAAACAATGAGCAGTTCTTC
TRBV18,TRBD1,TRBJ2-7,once,CASSLHRIATGPGEQYF,TGTGCCAGCTCACTCCACCGTATAGCGACAGGGCCGGGGGAGCAGTACTTC
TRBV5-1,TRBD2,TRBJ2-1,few,CASSLAPSGMGNEQFF,TGCGCCAGCAGCTTGGCCCCTAGCGGGATGGGCAATGAGCAGTTCTTC
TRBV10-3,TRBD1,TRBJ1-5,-,CAISEDRGDQPQHF,TGTGCCATCAGTGAGGACAGGGGGGACCAGCCCCAGCATTTT
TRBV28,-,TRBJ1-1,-,CASSLTGGGWNTEAFF,TGTGCCAGCAGTTTAACGGGTGGGGGCTGGAACACTGAAGCTTTCTTT
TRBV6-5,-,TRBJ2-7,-,CASSYSEGSISGEQYF,TGTGCCAGCAGTTACTCAGAAGGTTCAATATCGGGCGAGCAGTACTTC
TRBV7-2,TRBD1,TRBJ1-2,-,CASSPWTGQDYGYTF,TGTGCCAGCAGCCCGTGGACAGGACAGGACTATGGCTACACCTTC
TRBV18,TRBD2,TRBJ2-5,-,CASSPRGSGGQETQYF,TGTGCCAGCTCACCTCGGGGTAGCGGGGGACAAGAGACCCAGTACTTC
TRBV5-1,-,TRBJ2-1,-,CASSGGLLSYNEQFF,TGCGCCAGCAGCGGGGGACTTCTATCCTACAATGAGCAGTTCTTC
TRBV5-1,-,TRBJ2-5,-,CASSFGSRETQYF,TGCGCCAGCAGCTTTGGTAGCAGAGAGACCCAGTACTTC
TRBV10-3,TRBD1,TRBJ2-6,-,CAISPRQGRGGANVLTF,TGTGCCATCAGCCCCAGACAGGGGCGCGGAGGGGCCAACGTCCTGACTTTC
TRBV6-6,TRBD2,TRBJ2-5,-,CASSPYSGGAKTQYF,TGTGCCAGCAGCCCCTATAGCGGGGGGGCAAAGACCCAGTACTTC
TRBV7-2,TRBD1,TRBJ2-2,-,CASSAVTGTGELFF,TGTGCCAGCAGCGCCGTGACAGGGACCGGGGAGCTGTTTTTT
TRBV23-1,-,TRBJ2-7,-,CASRSGALSWEQYF,TGCGCCAGCAGATCAGGGGCCCTGTCTTGGGAGCAGTACTTC
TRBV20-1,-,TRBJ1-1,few,CSARAITEAFF,TGCAGTGCTAGGGCAATCACTGAAGCTTTCTTT
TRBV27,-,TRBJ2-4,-,CASSLGGLAKNIQYF,TGTGCCAGCAGTTTGGGGGGTTTAGCCAAAAACATTCAGTACTTC
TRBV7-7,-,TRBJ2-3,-,CASSLGSGNTDTQYF,TGTGCTAGCAGCTTAGGGTCCGGGAACACAGATACGCAGTATTTT
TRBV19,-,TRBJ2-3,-,CASTPTDTQYF,TGTGCCAGTACTCCGACAGATACGCAGTATTTT
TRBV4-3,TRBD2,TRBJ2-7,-,CASSQDLTSFYEQYF,TGCGCCAGCAGCCAAGATCTGACTAGCTTCTACGAGCAGTACTTC
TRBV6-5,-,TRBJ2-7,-,CASQGPSYEQYF,TGTGCCAGCCAGGGGCCATCCTACGAGCAGTACTTC
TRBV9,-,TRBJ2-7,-,CASSVGGWAQGEQYF,TGTGCCAGCAGCGTAGGTGGATGGGCCCAGGGGGAGCAGTACTTC
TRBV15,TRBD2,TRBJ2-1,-,CATSRDRLAGARNEQFF,TGTGCCACCAGCAGAGATCGCCTAGCGGGAGCTCGCAATGAGCAGTTCTTC
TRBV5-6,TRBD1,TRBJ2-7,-,CASSEGTASYEQYF,TGTGCCAGCAGCGAGGGGACAGCTTCCTACGAGCAGTACTTC
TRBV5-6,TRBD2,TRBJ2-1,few,CASTMTSGPNNEQFF,TGTGCCAGCACCATGACTAGCGGGCCTAACAATGAGCAGTTCTTC
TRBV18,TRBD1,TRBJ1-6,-,CASSQPVRDRGSPLHF,TGTGCCAGCTCCCAGCCCGTCCGGGACAGGGGATCACCCCTCCACTTT
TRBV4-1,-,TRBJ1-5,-,CASSQDSGGGQPQHF,TGCGCCAGCAGCCAAGATTCGGGGGGCGGTCAGCCCCAGCATTTT
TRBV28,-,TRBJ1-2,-,CASSSILGQSSALDGYTF,TGTGCCAGCAGTTCGATCCTAGGACAGTCGAGTGCGCTGGATGGCTACACCTTC
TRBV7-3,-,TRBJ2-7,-,CASSYLSGNEQYF,TGTGCCAGCAGCTACTTATCAGGGAACGAGCAGTACTTC
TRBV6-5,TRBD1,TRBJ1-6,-,CASSPDRGNSPLHF,TGTGCCAGCAGTCCCGACAGGGGCAATTCACCCCTCCACTTT
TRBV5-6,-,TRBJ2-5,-,CASSRTGMFQETQYF,TGTGCCAGCAGCAGGACTGGTATGTTCCAAGAGACCCAGTACTTC
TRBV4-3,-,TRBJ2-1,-,CASSQEPGLAYNEQFF,TGCGCCAGCAGCCAAGAACCGGGATTGGCCTACAATGAGCAGTTCTTC
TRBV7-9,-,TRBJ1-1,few,CSSSLAEGTREAFF,TGTTCCAGCAGCTTAGCGGAGGGTACAAGAGAAGCTTTCTTT
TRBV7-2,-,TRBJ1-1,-,CASSYVIAENTEAFF,TGTGCCAGCAGCTACGTCATTGCAGAGAACACTGAAGCTTTCTTT
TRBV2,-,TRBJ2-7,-,CASTGWTDPYEQYF,TGTGCCAGCACGGGGTGGACAGATCCCTACGAGCAGTACTTC
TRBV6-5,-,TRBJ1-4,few,CASSYGGAREKLFF,TGTGCCAGCAGTTATGGGGGGGCTCGCGAAAAACTGTTTTTT